Shown below are 5 T cell receptor beta chains from a single sample sequenced in a study of regulatory T cells in long-lasting Graves disease. Described time point: newly diagnosed GD, antithyroid drugs for less than 3 months. From RNA extracted from PBMCs, the TCR library was made. With iRepertoire HTBI primers and Arm-PCR of CDR3 regions, TCR beta libraries were built. MiXCR, applied by TCRdb to the multiplex PCR reads, yields one record per CDR3 protein. The repertoire includes a few hundred thousand distinct CDR3 sequences, over 15% of them detected once, and 25% to 30% sits in the top ten. These data are also associated with another study on T cells in Graves' hyperthyroidism and ophthalmopathy.

The input for sequencing was peripheral blood mononuclear cells (PBMCs), taken at new diagnosis, from a patient treated with antithyroid drugs. Receptors were obtained from a man aged 35 to 55 with Graves disease.

The chain employs TRBV4-2 and TRBJ1-6; 9 nucleotides line up with TRBD1. Germline V gives CDR1 LGHNA, CDR2 YNFKEQ. The CDR3 extends over 16 amino acids. V trimming: 4 bases; J trimming: 9 bases; junction bases outside the gene matches: 10. CDR3 sequence: CASSLGLGQGGSPLHF. The DNA for the CDR3 is TGTGCCAGCAGCCTCGGTCTGGGACAGGGTGGTTCACCCCTCCACTTT.

This clonotype occurred a few times. The chain combines TRBV5-1 with TRBJ2-1, with a possible D match to TRBD2 (5 bases). Looked up from germline, CDR1 is SGHRS and CDR2 is YFSETQ. Between the trimmed V and J ends, which lost 0 bases and 4 bases, there was a span of 14 bases. The CDR3 runs to 16 residues. Here the CDR3 DNA reads TGCGCCAGCAGCTTGGTTGTAGGGTCGGGGTACAATGAGCAGTTCTTC. Protein: CASSLVVGSGYNEQFF.

This clonotype was seen repeatedly, ten times or more. The CDR3 region has the DNA TGTGCCAGCAGTTTATACCCCACCGGGGAGCTGTTTTTT. Encoded protein: CASSLYPTGELFF. This rearrangement joins TRBV27 to TRBJ2-2; no definite D call. In germline, CDR1 is MNHEY, CDR2 SMNVEV (reference sequence). The CDR3 covers 13 residues. With 1 base removed from V and 4 bases from J, the gap between germline ends came to 4 bases.

The sample holds many counts of this clonotype. The chain uses TRBV2 and TRBJ2-5; the D is unclear. CDR1 is SNHLY and CDR2 is FYNNEI in the germline V gene. The CDR3 is made up of 13 amino acids. Trimming took 0 bases from V and 2 from J, leaving 4 bases between them. DNA for the CDR3: TGTGCCAGCAGTGAAGCGGTTCAAGAGACCCAGTACTTC. Translation: CASSEAVQETQYF.

This clonotype appeared many times. V is TRBV2 and J is TRBJ1-1; D perhaps matches TRBD1 (5 bases). Germline lookup yields CDR1 SNHLY and CDR2 FYNNEI. This CDR3 contains 13 residues. Trimming took off 4 bases at V and 2 bases at J, with 8 bases between the two ends. The CDR3 sequence is CASSAQGNTEAFF. For the CDR3, the DNA is TGTGCCAGCAGTGCCCAGGGAAACACTGAAGCTTTCTTT.